The sequence of this TCR beta chain was determined in a study of blood T cell repertoires in COVID-19. CDR3 size: 15 residues. CDR1 is SGHTA, CDR2 FQGNSA, per germline. Trimming pared 2 bases from V and 2 bases from J, leaving 12 bases between. Generated by immunoSEQ multiplex PCR, the TCRdb table keeps only in-frame clones and is missing some. Among 250,000 to 350,000 clones listed, around 86% were seen once. In this sample, this clone turned up once. Sequencing was carried out using peripheral blood. The chain joins TRBV7-2 to TRBJ1-2, with D uncertain. The sequence was collected from a woman in her thirties with active or convalescent COVID-19. CDR3 amino acids: CASSLSAGENYGYTF. CDR3 sequence (DNA): TGTGCCAGCAGCTTATCAGCTGGGGAGAACTATGGCTACACCTTC. Supplemented by reference TRBV7-2 and TRBJ1-2, the full variable domain reads GAGVSQSPSNKVTEKGKDVELRCDPISGHTALYWYRQSLGQGLEFLIYFQGNSAPDKSGLPSDRFSAERTGGSVSTLTIQRTQQEDSAVYLCASSLSAGENYGYTFGSGTRLTVV.